This TCR beta chain was obtained from a study of T cell responses to AZD1222 COVID-19 vaccine. Study outcomes and limitations: Spike-specific TCR repertoires showed rising breadth and depth after two AZD1222 doses. The peak T cell response came first, and repertoires were sampled only after it.

On this clone itself: Antigen unknown.

The method was immunoSEQ multiplex PCR; TCRdb's version includes in-frame clones alone and lacks a portion of them. In the table there are 100,000 to 150,000 clones, just over 90% of which are singletons. Trimming cost V 3 bases and J 8 bases, with 19 bases left between them. Germline assignment: CDR1 LNHDA and CDR2 SQIVND (reference sequence). This CDR3 is 15 amino acids long. Second-dose schedules of about 4 or about 12 weeks were combined. The specimen comprised peripheral blood, sampled 28 days after the second AZD1222 dose. The TCR sequence derives from an adult who received the AZD1222 COVID-19 vaccine. The chain carries TRBV19 and TRBJ1-2; D is undetermined. The CDR3 DNA is TGTGCCAGTAGTATGGACTATGCCGGTCGGTCCGGCTACACCTTC. Its protein product is CASSMDYAGRSGYTF.